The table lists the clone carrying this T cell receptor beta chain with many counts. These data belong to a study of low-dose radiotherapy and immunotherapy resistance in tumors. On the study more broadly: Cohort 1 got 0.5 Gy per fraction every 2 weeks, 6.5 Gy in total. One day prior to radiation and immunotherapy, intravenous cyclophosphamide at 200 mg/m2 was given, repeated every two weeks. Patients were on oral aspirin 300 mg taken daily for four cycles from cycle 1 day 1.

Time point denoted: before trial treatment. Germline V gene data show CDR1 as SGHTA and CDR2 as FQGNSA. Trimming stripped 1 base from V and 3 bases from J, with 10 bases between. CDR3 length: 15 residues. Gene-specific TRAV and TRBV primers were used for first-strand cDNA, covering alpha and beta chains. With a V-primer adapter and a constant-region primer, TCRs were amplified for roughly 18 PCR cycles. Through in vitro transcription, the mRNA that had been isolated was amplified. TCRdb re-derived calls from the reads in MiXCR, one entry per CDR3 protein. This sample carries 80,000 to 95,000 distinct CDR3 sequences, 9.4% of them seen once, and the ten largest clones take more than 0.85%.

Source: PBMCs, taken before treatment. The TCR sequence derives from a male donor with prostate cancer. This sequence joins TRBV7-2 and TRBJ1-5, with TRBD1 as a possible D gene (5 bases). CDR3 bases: TGTGCCAGCAGCTTAGAGCAGGGAGCCAATCAGCCCCAGCATTTT. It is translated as CASSLEQGANQPQHF.